This T cell receptor beta chain was recovered during a study of shared clonotypes between healthy human individuals. The table came from immunoSEQ multiplex PCR; TCRdb's copy has only in-frame clones and leaves some out. In the table there are just over 2,000,000 clones, over 85% of which are singletons. CDR3 length: 13 amino acids. Germline V CDR1 and CDR2: SGHTA, FQGNSA. V was shortened by 4 bases and J by 4 bases, with 9 bases between the two germline ends. CD45RO-negative cells were positively selected for CCR7, leaving out terminally differentiated effector memory CD45RA+ cells. Sequenced sample: naive CD8+ T cells sorted from blood. The source is a man aged 18 to 29 in good health. The chain carries TRBV7-2 and TRBJ2-3; D gene unclear. The CDR3 sequence is CASSYVSPDTQYF. The DNA for the CDR3 is TGTGCCAGCAGCTATGTAAGCCCAGATACGCAGTATTTT.